This T cell receptor beta chain emerged from a study of human T cells and chemical hapten exposure (dated by TCRdb to the early 2020s). Background on the whole study: For sensitization, 2% DPC in acetone was applied to a roughly 2 cm by roughly 2 cm area of upper inner arm skin. Throughout the study period of around 25 weeks, patients also received therapeutic DPC doses to the scalp every week. Patch testing on the upper back used Finn chambers containing 0.01% DPC, with scoring done after 6 days according to International Contact Dermatitis Research Group standards. Alopecia areata with under or over 50% scalp involvement, alopecia totalis and alopecia universalis were represented in the patient cohort, which was mostly female. Libraries were combined into a pool for sequencing, and differences in TCR yield between samples came mainly from small differences in library volumes within the pool. The study tracked peripheral blood TCR repertoire changes in vivo during primary and secondary sensitization to the hapten diphenylcyclopropenone (DPC) in alopecia patients. Blood samples were taken from patients before sensitization (week 0) and then at 2, 6 and about 24 weeks after DPC sensitization. For TCR sequencing, blood came from 25 to 35 alopecia patients at anywhere from one to four time points (pre-sensitization, 2, 6 and 24 weeks).

This clonotype was counted only a few times. The antigen it recognizes is unknown. Per-base quality was not reported, and no clone a single base away is much larger than it. Results the study describes overall, beyond this receptor: The number of PT1 expanded TCRs positively correlated with patch test score, significant at thresholds 8, 16 and 32 but not 4. Significantly more large CDR3 similarity clusters were formed by expanded TCRs than by pre-sensitization or healthy control sets, consistent with antigen-driven responses. Because all patients had alopecia, a presumed autoimmune disease, the immune response of the patients might differ from that of healthy individuals. DPC sensitization did not change the number of TCRs with a frequency above 1 in 1000, and there was no evidence of changes in global repertoire structure. Repeated subsampling changed both the strength of the expansion versus patch-test correlation and the threshold at which that correlation became significant.

The V and J ends are trimmed by 4 bases and 7 bases, leaving 18 bases between them. CDR1 and CDR2 are drawn from the germline V gene: KGHDR, SFDVKD. Inclusive of the bounding cysteine and phenylalanine, the CDR3 is 15 residues long. Just the 45-base CDR3 DNA is kept, in frame starting at base 1. Taken with the paper, the label for time point translates to: patch test 1, 2 weeks after DPC sensitization. The treatment or condition label for this specimen denotes: therapeutic diphenylcyclopropenone sensitization with weekly scalp DPC. Blood at each patch-test visit was drawn before the patch test was applied. Eligible patients were aged 18 to 70, diagnosed with alopecia, deemed suitable for DPC therapy, and excluded if pregnant. Total RNA was extracted from unfractionated whole blood that had been collected in Tempus Blood RNA tubes. Receptor amplification or capture employed RACE. Sequencing was performed on a NextSeq 500. During library preparation, unique molecular identifiers were attached to individual cDNA molecules so that TCRs could be counted quantitatively and reproducibly. From each blood RNA sample, both TCR alpha and TCR beta chains were sequenced. Under the source paper's analysis protocol: Samples had a median of around 92,000 TCRs, with a range from about 23,224 to 690,600. The Decombinator software suite was used to annotate the V, J and CDR3 of the TCR reads. Every sample was subsampled to the same number of TCRs (28,000) for the PS versus PT1 abundance plots. TCRs were defined as expanded if absent before sensitization and observed at least eight times at the 2-week time point. The public reads were run again by TCRdb, first through fastp at Q25 and then through MiXCR, and only productive beta chains were kept. Every distinct CDR3 protein forms one entry, paired with its most common genes and DNA. TCRdb, rather than the study authors, made the V and J calls. The sample includes around 120,000 distinct CDR3 sequences, with around 10% observed a single time. Clones ranked in the top ten supply 1.2% to 1.5% of the sample.

The input for sequencing was whole blood, taken in connection with sensitization to the hapten diphenylcyclopropenone (DPC). This TCR derives from a woman aged 45-60 years with alopecia areata. Some clones in this sample may be carry-over from other donors' samples. Recombination connected TRBV24-1 to TRBJ1-1, with the D gene not confidently named. The DNA reads TGTGCCACCAGTGACCCGACCGACCGGTGGGGTGAAGCTTTCTTT. It specifies CATSDPTDRWGEAFF.